The clone carrying this T cell receptor (beta chain) was counted a few times. Its matching antigen is unknown. The data belong to a study of CD8 T cells in ankylosing spondylitis. General observations from the study: Within ankylosing spondylitis blood, a TCR beta motif made up of eight or nine highly homologous variants appeared to be characteristic.

For TCR beta, libraries came from quantitative 5'-RACE with molecular barcodes. From the 5' RACE reads, TCRdb called clonotypes with MiXCR, one entry per CDR3 protein. The sample includes some 300,000 distinct CDR3 sequences, less than 25% of them seen just once. The receptor was derived from a female donor with ankylosing spondylitis or in good health (not recorded which). The specimen was blood, either unsorted or a sorted T cell fraction (not recorded which).

CDR3 loop: CASSYGRLRGTQYF. CDR3 sequence (DNA): TGTGCCAGCAGTTACGGACGTTTGCGAGGGACCCAGTACTTC. V gene TRBV6-5 combines with J gene TRBJ2-5; no clear D. V was shortened by 2 bases and J by 7 bases, with 14 bases between the two germline ends. The germline gives CDR1 MNHEY, CDR2 SVGAGI. The CDR3 is 14 residues long.